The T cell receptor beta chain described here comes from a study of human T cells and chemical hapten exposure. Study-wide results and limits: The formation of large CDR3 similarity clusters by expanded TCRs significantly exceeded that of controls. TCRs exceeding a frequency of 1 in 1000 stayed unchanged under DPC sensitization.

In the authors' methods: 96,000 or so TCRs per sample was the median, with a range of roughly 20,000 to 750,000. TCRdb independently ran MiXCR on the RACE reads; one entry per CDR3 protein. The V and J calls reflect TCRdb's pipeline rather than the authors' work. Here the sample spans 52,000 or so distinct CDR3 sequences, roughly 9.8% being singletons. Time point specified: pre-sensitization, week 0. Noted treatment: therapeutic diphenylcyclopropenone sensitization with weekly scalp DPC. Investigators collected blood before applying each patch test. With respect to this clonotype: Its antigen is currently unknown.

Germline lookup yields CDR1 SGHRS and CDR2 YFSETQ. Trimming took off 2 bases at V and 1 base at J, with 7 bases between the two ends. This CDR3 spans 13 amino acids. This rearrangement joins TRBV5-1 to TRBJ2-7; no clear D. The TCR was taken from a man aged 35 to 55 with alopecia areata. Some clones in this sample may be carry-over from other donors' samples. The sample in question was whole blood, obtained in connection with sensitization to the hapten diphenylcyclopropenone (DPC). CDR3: CASSFTASYEQYF. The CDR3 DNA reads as TGCGCCAGCAGCTTTACGGCTTCCTACGAGCAGTACTTC.